The text below deals with one T cell receptor (beta chain). Its specificity is unknown. The sample belongs to a study of PD-1 blockade in classical Hodgkin lymphoma. Findings of the study overall: Relapsed/refractory patients reportedly had the lowest baseline TCR diversity, below newly diagnosed patients, who were below healthy donors. Possible causes of repertoire differences, disease activity or prior therapy, remain undefined.

Time point: newly diagnosed, previously untreated cHL patient sample. The comparison group had newly diagnosed, previously untreated classical Hodgkin lymphoma. This table comes from immunoSEQ multiplex PCR, and its TCRdb copy is limited to in-frame clones, with some not included. The sample holds about 30,000 clones; about 89% are singletons and the top ten take 3.8%. The sequenced sample consisted of peripheral blood mononuclear cells (PBMCs). The TCR was taken from a human donor with classical Hodgkin lymphoma.

For the CDR3, the DNA is TGTGCCAGCAGCTTGGGGTCTTTGGGACCCCGAAGAGCCTACGAGCAGTACTTC. It translates to CASSLGSLGPRRAYEQYF. V gene TRBV11-2 combines with J gene TRBJ2-7; D may be TRBD1 or TRBD2 (5 bases each). Germline V gene data show CDR1 as SGHAT and CDR2 as FQNNGV. Trimming pared 3 bases from V and 2 bases from J, leaving 23 bases between. The CDR3 consists of 18 residues.